The 21 T cell receptor beta chains below all came from one sample that was sequenced in a study of graft-versus-host responses after intestinal transplantation. Clones were sequenced by immunoSEQ multiplex PCR, and TCRdb holds only the in-frame ones, with some missing. The sample holds tens of thousands of clones, around 90% seen once. For these TCRs, the target antigens are not known. Sequences were derived from unstimulated CD4+ T cells sorted from spleen or lymph node cells, sampled before transplant. The receptors here all came from a human donor who was the organ donor for an intestinal transplant.

This chain connects TRBV20-1 to TRBJ1-2; tentative D call: TRBD1 (6 bases). The germline V gene has CDR1 DFQATT and CDR2 SNEGSKA (reference sequence). Trimming cost V 7 bases and J 7 bases, with 10 bases left between them. The CDR3 spans 10 residues. CDR3 in DNA: TGCAGTGGAACAGGGTCTGGCTACACCTTC. Residues: CSGTGSGYTF.

The V call is TRBV4-2, the J call TRBJ1-3; D unclear. The V and J ends lost 1 base and 0 bases respectively, with 13 bases between them. The germline CDR1 and CDR2 sequences are LGHNA and YNFKEQ. This CDR3 region has 17 residues. CDR3 protein: CASSQVNQLFSGNTIYF. The CDR3 DNA follows: TGTGCCAGCAGCCAAGTAAACCAGCTTTTCTCTGGAAACACCATATATTTT.

The chain is built from TRBV29-1 and TRBJ2-5; weak D call: TRBD1 (6 bases). The V end lost 2 bases, the J end lost 4 bases, and 17 bases lay between the germline ends. The length of the CDR3 is 15 residues. Germline V lookup: CDR1 SQVTM, CDR2 ANQGSEA. The CDR3: CSVELPGRGGETQYF. For the CDR3, the DNA is TGCAGCGTTGAACTTCCCGGGCGAGGGGGAGAGACCCAGTACTTC.

The chain links TRBV19 to TRBJ2-3; 10 bases fit TRBD1. Per germline, CDR1 LNHDA and CDR2 SQIVND (reference sequence). The V gene end was trimmed by 6 bases and the J gene end by 3 bases; junction bases not matched to a gene: 6. The CDR3 contains 15 residues. The CDR3 here is CASRSGTGETDTQYF. In nucleotides, the CDR3 is TGTGCCAGTAGGTCCGGGACAGGGGAGACAGATACGCAGTATTTT.

The genes are TRBV28 and TRBJ1-5, with D possibly matching TRBD1 (6 bases). V was pared by 2 bases and J by 8 bases, with 25 bases between. CDR3 length: 18 amino acids. Per the germline V gene, CDR1 is MDHEN and CDR2 is SYDVKM. CDR3 in amino acids: CASSLTQRTVRERKPQHF. Written as DNA, the CDR3 is TGTGCCAGCAGTTTAACCCAACGGACAGTCAGGGAGAGGAAGCCCCAGCATTTT.

The chain uses TRBV11-2 and TRBJ2-7; 7 bases map to TRBD2. The CDR3 extends over 15 amino acids. Germline-derived CDR1 and CDR2 are SGHAT and FQNNGV. After removal of 3 bases from V and 6 bases from J, the junction contained 11 bases not matched to a gene. The CDR3 nucleotides read TGTGCCAGCAGCTTTCAAGCGGGCGGGAGTGGCGAGCAGTACTTC. This translates into CASSFQAGGSGEQYF.

V is TRBV7-2 and J is TRBJ2-3, with no clear D. This CDR3 is built from 16 residues. Germline V gene data show CDR1 as SGHTA and CDR2 as FQGNSA. The V end lost 4 bases, the J end lost 0 bases, and 14 bases lay between the germline ends. The CDR3 DNA sequence: TGTGCCAGCAGCTCCCGGCCGGCACCTAGCACAGATACGCAGTATTTT. This codes for CASSSRPAPSTDTQYF.

This chain links TRBV28 with TRBJ2-7, with a weak D call TRBD1 (5 bases). This CDR3 region has 12 residues. Germline V lookup: CDR1 MDHEN, CDR2 SYDVKM. The V end was cut by 2 bases, the J end by 4 bases, with 6 bases between. CDR3 DNA: TGTGCCAGCAGTTTAAACAGGTACGAGCAGTACTTC. This sequence encodes CASSLNRYEQYF.

The gene calls are TRBV6-1 and TRBJ1-1, with unresolved D. The germline CDR1 and CDR2 sequences are MNHNS and SASEGT. Trimming left V 2 bases short and J 1 base short, with 8 bases between. The CDR3 is made up of 14 amino acids. CDR3 in DNA: TGTGCCAGCAGTGAACTAGGTGGGAACACTGAAGCTTTCTTT. This gives the protein CASSELGGNTEAFF.

This chain joins TRBV4-3 and TRBJ1-2; D perhaps matches TRBD1 (5 bases). Trimming took 1 base from V and 6 from J, leaving 15 bases between them. From germline, CDR1 is LGHNA and CDR2 YSLEER. The CDR3 is 15 residues long. CDR3 residues: CASSQVRYGANGYTF. CDR3 coding DNA: TGCGCCAGCAGCCAAGTAAGGTACGGGGCGAATGGCTACACCTTC.

This chain links TRBV25-1 with TRBJ2-3, with D tentatively TRBD1 (5 bases). From germline, CDR1 is MGHDK and CDR2 SYGVNS. V was trimmed by 3 bases and J by 1 base, leaving 11 bases between them. The CDR3 extends over 15 amino acids. This CDR3 reads CASSDRVQGTDTQYF. The DNA of the CDR3 is TGTGCCAGCAGTGACAGGGTACAGGGCACAGATACGCAGTATTTT.

The chain combines TRBV30 with TRBJ1-5; 7 bases match TRBD1. The junction had 7 bases not matched to a gene; V was cut back by 2 bases and J by 6 bases. Germline CDR1 GTSNPN, CDR2 SVGIG (reference sequence). There are 14 residues in the CDR3. The CDR3 loop reads CAWSPNRGGQPQHF. The CDR3 nucleotides are TGTGCCTGGAGTCCAAACAGGGGAGGTCAGCCCCAGCATTTT.

The gene calls are TRBV7-7 and TRBJ2-3, with D unclear. This CDR3 region has 16 residues. V dropped 1 base and J dropped 4 bases, with 15 bases sitting between them. CDR1 and CDR2 (germline): SSHAT, FNYEAQ (reference sequence). Here the CDR3 reads CASSLVAFDGPDTQYF. The CDR3 nucleotides read TGTGCCAGCAGCTTAGTGGCGTTTGATGGCCCAGATACGCAGTATTTT.

The V gene is TRBV7-2, the J gene TRBJ1-2; a weak D match, TRBD1 (5 bases). The CDR3 consists of 14 residues. The V end lost 5 bases, the J end lost 2 bases, and 12 bases lay between the germline ends. The germline V gene has CDR1 SGHTA and CDR2 FQGNSA. The CDR3 sequence: CASSPRSGNYGYTF. The DNA for the CDR3 is TGTGCCAGCAGCCCTCGTTCAGGGAACTATGGCTACACCTTC.

The V gene is TRBV7-9, the J gene TRBJ2-1; 12 bases map to TRBD2. The J segment lost 3 bases and the V segment lost 7 bases, leaving 4 bases of the junction unmatched. The CDR3 extends over 15 amino acids. The germline V gene encodes CDR1 SEHNR and CDR2 FQNEAQ (reference sequence). The CDR3 protein is CASIPGLAGYNEQFF. The CDR3 coding sequence is TGTGCCAGCATCCCGGGACTAGCGGGCTACAATGAGCAGTTCTTC.

This chain connects TRBV28 to TRBJ1-2; D is perhaps TRBD1 (5 bases). The CDR3 is made up of 12 amino acids. Per germline, CDR1 MDHEN and CDR2 SYDVKM. Trimming cost V 7 bases and J 6 bases, with 12 bases left between them. The CDR3 loop reads CASIGGTDGYTF. CDR3 nucleotides: TGTGCCAGCATTGGAGGGACTGATGGCTACACCTTC.

The V gene is TRBV7-3, the J gene TRBJ2-2; 7 bases are shared with TRBD1. CDR1 SGHTA and CDR2 FQGTGA come from the germline V gene. Losses at the gene ends were 2 bases for V and 6 bases for J; bases not matched to a gene: 3. The CDR3 has 14 amino acids. The chain's CDR3 is CASSLEGAAGELFF. DNA of the CDR3: TGTGCCAGCAGCTTAGAGGGGGCAGCCGGGGAGCTGTTTTTT.

This chain uses TRBV2 with TRBJ2-6; D tentatively fits TRBD1 or TRBD2 (5 bases each). Germline V CDR1 and CDR2: SNHLY, FYNNEI. The CDR3 runs to 16 residues. Between the trimmed V and J ends, which lost 8 bases and 0 bases, there was a span of 14 bases. The CDR3 DNA is TGTGCCAGCTTCCGGGACCTAGTCTCTGGGGCCAACGTCCTGACTTTC. Translating gives CASFRDLVSGANVLTF.

This clone was found once. The CDR3 coding sequence is TGTGCCAGCAGCCGCAAGGGACGGGGAGAGACCCAGTACTTC. It codes for CASSRKGRGETQYF. The chain links TRBV7-3 to TRBJ2-5; either TRBD1 or TRBD2 may fit D (5 bases each). V shed 5 bases and J shed 4 bases, with 14 bases lying between them. In germline, CDR1 is SGHTA, CDR2 FQGTGA. The CDR3 contains 14 residues.

J is TRBJ2-3 and V is TRBV7-3; TRBD2 matches 11 bases. Germline V CDR1 and CDR2: SGHTA, FQGTGA. J was trimmed by 1 base and V by 4 bases; bases with no gene match: 4. The CDR3 consists of 16 residues. The CDR3 nucleotides read TGTGCCAGCAGCTCGTTACTAGCGGGAGGCACAGATACGCAGTATTTT. This sequence encodes CASSSLLAGGTDTQYF. Based on the CDR3 plus reference TRBV7-3 and TRBJ2-3, the full variable domain is GAGVSQTPSNKVTEKGKYVELRCDPISGHTALYWYRQSLGQGPEFLIYFQGTGAADDSGLPNDRFFAVRPEGSVSTLKIQRTERGDSAVYLCASSSLLAGGTDTQYFGPGTRLTVL.

The genes are TRBV30 and TRBJ2-7, with 8 bases aligning to TRBD1. The germline V gene encodes CDR1 GTSNPN and CDR2 SVGIG (reference sequence). Unmatched junction bases numbered 6, after V lost 4 bases and J lost 13 bases. This CDR3 is 10 amino acids long. CDR3: CAWKDRDLYF. CDR3 sequence (DNA): TGTGCCTGGAAGGACAGGGACCTATACTTC.